Below, 21 T cell receptor beta chains from the same sample are listed, as sequenced in a study of blood T cell repertoires in COVID-19. Using immunoSEQ multiplex PCR, the repertoire was profiled, and TCRdb retains in-frame clones only, with some absent. The repertoire consists of 200,000 to 250,000 clones, with roughly 85% occurring once and the leading ten covering more than 10%. The specimen was PBMCs or T cells enriched from blood (not recorded which). These receptors were obtained from a man aged 30 to 45 who had recovered from COVID-19.

This clone was recorded only once. The rearrangement uses TRBV5-1 and TRBJ2-1; the match to TRBD2 covers 13 bases. The germline gives CDR1 SGHRS, CDR2 YFSETQ. This CDR3 spans 15 amino acids. Losses at the gene ends were 7 bases for V and 8 bases for J; bases not matched to a gene: 9. The CDR3 reads CASSAGTSGVDEQFF. The CDR3, as DNA: TGCGCCAGCTCCGCCGGGACTAGCGGGGTGGATGAGCAGTTCTTC.

The chain couples TRBV24-1 to TRBJ1-3, with a tentative D call TRBD1 (5 bases). CDR3 length: 14 amino acids. CDR1 KGHDR and CDR2 SFDVKD come from the germline V gene. The V gene lost 4 bases and the J gene lost 6 bases, with 12 bases spanning the gap. CDR3 amino acids: CATSDPTAKNTIYF. CDR3 nucleotide sequence: TGTGCCACCAGTGACCCGACAGCTAAAAACACCATATATTTT.

The chain uses TRBV5-1 and TRBJ2-5; 11 bases are shared with TRBD2. Trimming removed 3 bases from V and 0 bases from J; junction bases left unmatched: 1. The CDR3 length is 15 residues. Germline CDR1 is SGHRS and CDR2 is YFSETQ. In nucleotides, the CDR3 is TGCGCCAGCAGCTCTAGCGGGAGGTACCAAGAGACCCAGTACTTC. This encodes CASSSSGRYQETQYF.

This clone was seen a handful of times. CDR3 nucleotide sequence: TGTGCCAGTAGTACCGCTAGCGGGGGGGCCTACAATGAGCAGTTCTTC. Amino acid sequence: CASSTASGGAYNEQFF. The chain links TRBV19 to TRBJ2-1; 12 bases line up with TRBD2. Trimming cost V 4 bases and J 2 bases; bases outside gene matches: 3. CDR1 is LNHDA and CDR2 is SQIVND in the germline V gene (reference sequence). This CDR3 is built from 16 residues.

The V and J genes are TRBV19 and TRBJ2-1; 8 bases fit TRBD1. Per germline, CDR1 LNHDA and CDR2 SQIVND (reference sequence). The ends lost 5 bases at V and 8 bases at J; junction bases unmatched: 11. The length of the CDR3 is 15 residues. CDR3 nucleotide sequence: TGTGCCAGTAGTTCAGGACAGGGACGAGTCGATGAGCAGTTCTTC. This encodes CASSSGQGRVDEQFF.

This chain connects TRBV12-5 to TRBJ1-1; D not resolved. This CDR3 is built from 13 residues. Trimming pared 3 bases from V and 2 bases from J, leaving 7 bases between. In germline, CDR1 is LGHNT, CDR2 FRNRAP. The CDR3 protein is CASGLEENTEAFF. The CDR3 DNA follows: TGTGCTAGTGGTTTAGAGGAAAACACTGAAGCTTTCTTT.

The chain employs TRBV7-9 and TRBJ2-2, with 12 bases fitting TRBD2. Germline loops: CDR1 SEHNR, CDR2 FQNEAQ (reference sequence). Germline trimming cut 7 bases from V and 5 bases from J; bases unmatched to any gene: 5. The CDR3 extends over 15 amino acids. The CDR3 region is CASITTSGGTGELFF. CDR3 bases: TGTGCCAGCATAACTACTAGCGGGGGGACCGGGGAGCTGTTTTTT.

This clone is classed as medium-sized (0.01 to 0.1%). This chain links TRBV7-9 with TRBJ2-7, with 10 positions matching TRBD1. The CDR3 is 15 amino acids. Germline CDR1 is SEHNR and CDR2 is FQNEAQ (reference sequence). V shed 5 bases and J 2 bases; nucleotides not matched to a gene: 6. The CDR3 DNA reads as TGTGCCAGCAGCGCCCAGACAGGGGGCCCCTACGAGCAGTACTTC. This encodes CASSAQTGGPYEQYF.

The chain links TRBV19 to TRBJ1-6; maybe TRBD1 (6 bases). The V gene lost 0 bases and the J gene lost 8 bases, with 8 bases spanning the gap. Germline-derived CDR1 and CDR2 are LNHDA and SQIVND (reference sequence). The CDR3 loop spans 14 amino acids. In DNA, the CDR3 is TGTGCCAGTAGTATAGACAGGGGTGATTCACCCCTCCACTTT. It specifies CASSIDRGDSPLHF.

The chain employs TRBV28 and TRBJ2-7; D remains ambiguous. Trimming cost V 5 bases and J 7 bases, with 9 bases left between them. Germline values: CDR1 MDHEN, CDR2 SYDVKM. CDR3 length: 11 amino acids. The CDR3 spells CASSHSREQYF. CDR3 sequence (DNA): TGTGCCAGCAGTCACTCCAGGGAGCAGTACTTC.

CDR3 loop: CASSPHQMTETNSPLHF. Here the CDR3 DNA reads TGCGCCAGCAGCCCGCACCAAATGACAGAAACGAATTCACCCCTCCACTTT. The chain carries TRBV4-1 and TRBJ1-6; D perhaps matches TRBD1 (5 bases). Trimming removed 4 bases from V and 7 bases from J, with 20 bases in between. The V gene's germline CDR1 is MGHRA and CDR2 YSYEKL. CDR3 length: 17 residues.

This clone was picked up many times. J is TRBJ1-1 and V is TRBV4-3; TRBD1 agrees at 7 bases. Germline-derived CDR1 and CDR2 are LGHNA and YSLEER. There are 16 residues in the CDR3. Unmatched junction bases numbered 5, after V lost 0 bases and J lost 1 base. The CDR3 sequence: CASSQDRGQSNTEAFF. The CDR3 bases are TGCGCCAGCAGCCAAGATAGGGGACAGTCGAACACTGAAGCTTTCTTT.

The chain links TRBV5-5 to TRBJ1-5; 7 bases fit TRBD1. V trimming: 4 bases; J trimming: 4 bases; junction bases outside the gene matches: 8. There are 15 residues in the CDR3. Germline CDR1 and CDR2: SGHKS and YYEKEE (reference sequence). The CDR3 region is CASSSQTGYNQPQHF. CDR3 DNA sequence: TGTGCCAGCAGCAGTCAGACAGGGTATAATCAGCCCCAGCATTTT.

V is TRBV15 and J is TRBJ1-2, with 7 bases matching TRBD1. Germline V CDR1 and CDR2: LNHNV, YYDKDF (reference sequence). CDR3 size: 19 residues. Trimming removed 2 bases from V and 1 base from J; junction bases left unmatched: 16. CDR3: CATSRPAWDSSHRNYGYTF. CDR3 DNA: TGTGCCACCAGCAGACCCGCCTGGGACAGCTCTCACCGTAACTATGGCTACACCTTC.

The chain couples TRBV19 to TRBJ2-2, with D possibly TRBD1 on 5 matching bases. Germline V gives CDR1 LNHDA, CDR2 SQIVND (reference sequence). CDR3 size: 16 residues. Trimming removed 7 bases from V and 4 bases from J, with 19 bases in between. The DNA for the CDR3 is TGTGCCAGTAAAGATCTCGGCAGGGTCGGCACCGGGGAGCTGTTTTTT. Translated: CASKDLGRVGTGELFF.

The chain is built from TRBV6-5 and TRBJ1-1, with TRBD1 matching 9 bases. CDR1 is MNHEY and CDR2 is SVGAGI in the germline V gene. The V and J ends lost 4 bases and 6 bases, in that order; junction bases with no gene match: 6. The CDR3 has 14 amino acids. The CDR3 loop is CASSSLGQGPEAFF. CDR3 coding DNA: TGTGCCAGCAGTTCGTTGGGACAGGGACCTGAAGCTTTCTTT.

This sequence joins TRBV21-1 and TRBJ2-1; the tabulated D call, TRBD1, remains unverified against the DNA. TRBV21-1 is a listed pseudogene. CDR3 length: 17 amino acids. The DNA for the CDR3 is TGTGCCAGCAGCAAAGAGGGGGACAGGGGGCGATACAATGAGCAGTTCTTC. This encodes CASSKEGDRGRYNEQFF.

This clone was observed a handful of times. The chain combines TRBV30 with TRBJ1-5; no clear D. CDR3 length equals 13 residues. Trimming left V 0 bases short and J 7 bases short, with 10 bases between. The germline CDR1 and CDR2 sequences are GTSNPN and SVGIG (reference sequence). CDR3 nucleotide sequence: TGTGCCTGGAGTGTACGGGAGCGACAGCCCCAGCATTTT. It translates to CAWSVRERQPQHF.

This clone is labeled as medium-sized. The V call is TRBV13, the J call TRBJ2-7; weak D call: TRBD1 (6 bases). The CDR3 extends over 15 amino acids. Trimming left V 1 base short and J 3 bases short, with 13 bases between. The V gene's germline CDR1 is PRHDT and CDR2 FYEKMQ (reference sequence). The CDR3 is CASSLEGRDNYEQYF. CDR3 nucleotides: TGTGCCAGCAGCTTAGAGGGCAGGGACAACTACGAGCAGTACTTC.

The chain uses TRBV5-1 and TRBJ1-2; no definite D call. V dropped 7 bases and J dropped 1 base, with 14 bases sitting between them. The CDR3 sequence is 14 residues long. Germline loops: CDR1 SGHRS, CDR2 YFSETQ. The CDR3 DNA reads as TGCGCCAGCGCCGCACAAGAGGGTAACTATGGCTACACCTTC. Protein product: CASAAQEGNYGYTF.

J is TRBJ1-4 and V is TRBV19; D remains unclear. Per the germline V gene, CDR1 is LNHDA and CDR2 is SQIVND (reference sequence). The CDR3 covers 16 residues. Trimming removed 5 bases from V and 0 bases from J, with 13 bases in between. CDR3 bases: TGTGCCAGTAGTCGCGGGAATCAAGCAACTAATGAAAAACTGTTTTTT. Protein sequence: CASSRGNQATNEKLFF.